This T cell receptor beta chain was obtained from a study of T-cell reconstitution after alpha-beta-depleted transplantation in children. Points from the study as a whole: High day-60 TCRbeta diversity in some patients came from surviving recipient T cells and thymic progenitors.

Preparation of the TCRbeta library was carried out with unique molecular identifiers. TCRdb reprocessed the PCR reads via MiXCR and lists one record per CDR3 protein. The sample lists around 800,000 distinct CDR3 sequences; roughly 16% were seen once. A remark on this clonotype: Its antigen remains unidentified.

The TCR was taken from a male patient aged 10-17 years who had a stem cell transplant for acute lymphoblastic leukemia, so the T cells may come from the graft donor. The sample here was PBMCs, mostly from graft donor cells, taken 360 days after TCRalphabeta/CD19-depleted stem cell transplant.

The DNA for the CDR3 is TGTGCCACCAGCAGAGGGGAGGACAATGAGCAGTTCTTC. This gives the protein CATSRGEDNEQFF. The V and J genes are TRBV15 and TRBJ2-1, with a tentative D call TRBD2 (6 bases). The V end lost 1 base, the J end lost 5 bases, and 6 bases lay between the germline ends. Germline values: CDR1 LNHNV, CDR2 YYDKDF (reference sequence). This CDR3 spans 13 amino acids.